A selection of T cell receptor beta chains follows, all from one sample in a study of cytomegalovirus exposure and HLA in healthy donors. This table comes from immunoSEQ multiplex PCR, and its TCRdb copy is limited to in-frame clones, with some not included. The sample consists of hundreds of thousands of clones, approximately 90% of them appearing once. Material for sequencing was PBMCs. These receptors originate from a young woman in good health and CMV-seronegative. Each CDR3 is given with its conserved first and last residue. A D gene is named only where the DNA matches it firmly. Size is omitted from some rows. Given values are once, few, many or a class for expanded clones.

D	V	J	size	DNA	CDR3
TRBD1	TRBV4-1	TRBJ1-2	NA	TGCGCCAGCAGCCAAGGTCGAATTACCGGGACAGCCGACTATGGCTACACCTTC	CASSQGRITGTADYGYTF
NA	TRBV7-7	TRBJ1-2	NA	TGTGCCAGCAGCCTTTTCCCCCTAGGGTCAGCGGACTATGGCTACACCTTC	CASSLFPLGSADYGYTF
TRBD1	TRBV5-1	TRBJ2-7	NA	TGCGCCAGCAGCTTCTCTCCCGGGACAGGGTCCTACGAGCAGTACTTC	CASSFSPGTGSYEQYF
TRBD1	TRBV4-2	TRBJ1-1	once	TGTGCCAGCAGCCACGACAGGGGAAGTGAAGCTTTCTTT	CASSHDRGSEAFF
TRBD1	TRBV28	TRBJ2-7	NA	TGTGCCAGCAGTTGGACAGGGGGTTCCTACGAGCAGTACTTC	CASSWTGGSYEQYF
NA	TRBV27	TRBJ1-1	once	TGTGCCAGCAGAACAGGGAGCACTGAAGCTTTCTTT	CASRTGSTEAFF
NA	TRBV28	TRBJ2-3	NA	TGTGCCAGCAGTTTAGCCAGGGCCAGAGATACGCAGTATTTT	CASSLARARDTQYF
NA	TRBV7-9	TRBJ2-7	NA	TGTGCCAGCAGCCCCCCGACTAACCTCCCCTACGAGCAGTACTTC	CASSPPTNLPYEQYF
NA	TRBV6-5	TRBJ2-1	NA	TGTGCCAGCAGTTTGCTAGTGGGTGATGAGCAGTTCTTC	CASSLLVGDEQFF
TRBD1	TRBV30	TRBJ1-2	NA	TGTGCCTGGCTAAGGACAGGGGGAACCAACTATGGCTACACCTTC	CAWLRTGGTNYGYTF
TRBD2	TRBV5-1	TRBJ2-5	NA	TGCGCCAGCAGCCGAAACCCCAGAGCGGGAGATGGGGAGACCCAGTACTTC	CASSRNPRAGDGETQYF
NA	TRBV6-5	TRBJ2-7	NA	TGTGCCAGCAGTTACTCTTGGAGGCAGCCTTCCTACGAGCAGTACTTC	CASSYSWRQPSYEQYF
TRBD2	TRBV7-9	TRBJ2-3	NA	TGTGCCAGCAGCCAATGGACTAGCGGGAAGGGGGATACGCAGTATTTT	CASSQWTSGKGDTQYF
TRBD2	TRBV28	TRBJ2-7	NA	TGTGCCAGCAAAGCAGCGGGAGTTGAAGAGCAGTACTTC	CASKAAGVEEQYF
NA	TRBV18	TRBJ2-5	few	TGTGCCAGCTCACCACTAGGAGCAGAGACCCAGTACTTC	CASSPLGAETQYF
TRBD1	TRBV6-1	TRBJ2-1	NA	TGTGCCAGCAGTAAATCCGGGACAGGGGGCTTTTTCGCTATCTTC	CASSKSGTGGFFAIF
NA	TRBV7-6	TRBJ2-1	NA	TGTGCCAGCAGCTTCCCCGGGTCACGCAATGAGCAGTTCTTC	CASSFPGSRNEQFF
TRBD2	TRBV5-1	TRBJ2-5	NA	TGCGCCAGCAGCTTGGGGTCTAGCGGAAACCAAGAGACCCAGTACTTC	CASSLGSSGNQETQYF
TRBD1	TRBV7-9	TRBJ1-2	NA	TGTGCCAGTGCTCCAGGGGGCGCAGAGGGTAACTATGGCTACACCTTC	CASAPGGAEGNYGYTF
TRBD2	TRBV11-2	TRBJ2-1	few	TGTGCCAGCAGCCTTGGACTAGCGGACAATGAGCAGTTCTTC	CASSLGLADNEQFF
TRBD1	TRBV7-8	TRBJ2-7	few	TGTGCCAGCAGCTTAATTTCCGGGACAGGGACCATGAGGAACTTC	CASSLISGTGTMRNF
NA	TRBV7-3	TRBJ2-1	NA	TGTGCCAGCAGCTTAACGGGGCCTTCCTACAATGAGCAGTTCTTC	CASSLTGPSYNEQFF
TRBD2	TRBV6-5	TRBJ2-2	NA	TGTGCCAGCAGTTCTATAGCGGGAGACACCGGGGAGCTGTTTTTT	CASSSIAGDTGELFF
NA	TRBV5-1	TRBJ1-2	once	TGCGCCAGCAGCCCAGGACCAGGGGTAGGCTACACCTTC	CASSPGPGVGYTF
NA	TRBV2	TRBJ2-4	NA	TGTGCCAGCAGTGAAGCGGGGGGTTTATTAGCCAAAAACATTCAGTACTTC	CASSEAGGLLAKNIQYF
NA	TRBV6-5	TRBJ2-7	NA	TGTGCCAGCAGTTCAGGCCAGGAGCAGTACTTC	CASSSGQEQYF
TRBD1	TRBV28	TRBJ2-6	NA	TGTGCCAGCAGGGACAGGGATGTCGCTGGGGCCAACGTCCTGACTTTC	CASRDRDVAGANVLTF
NA	TRBV2	TRBJ2-1	NA	TGTGCCAGCAGTCTGGACTCGATCTCCTACAATGAGCAGTTCTTC	CASSLDSISYNEQFF
NA	TRBV4-1	TRBJ2-2	NA	TGCGCCAGCAGCCGAAGGTCCGGGAGCGGGGAGCTGTTTTTT	CASSRRSGSGELFF
NA	TRBV5-1	TRBJ2-7	NA	TGCGCCAGCAGCTCCCCCGACGGAGCTGGCGAGCAGTACTTC	CASSSPDGAGEQYF
TRBD2	TRBV27	TRBJ2-7	NA	TGTGCCAGCACTCGCCAGCGGGGGGGCCTCTACGAGCAGTACTTC	CASTRQRGGLYEQYF
TRBD1	TRBV27	TRBJ1-4	NA	TGTGCCAGCAGTTTATGGGGGACAGGGGCTGAAAAACTGTTTTTT	CASSLWGTGAEKLFF
TRBD2	TRBV10-1	TRBJ2-3	once	TGCGCCAGCAGGGGCCTAGCGGGGAGCACAGATACGCAGTATTTT	CASRGLAGSTDTQYF
TRBD1	TRBV2	TRBJ2-2	NA	TGTGCCAGAGGGACAGGGGCATACACCGGGGAGCTGTTTTTT	CARGTGAYTGELFF
NA	TRBV2	TRBJ2-1	NA	TGTGCCAGCAACACTAGCCCCTCCAACCTCGGGGAGCAGTTCTTC	CASNTSPSNLGEQFF
NA	TRBV27	TRBJ1-2	once	TGTGCCAGCAGTTTGGAGGGGAAGGATGGCTACACCTTC	CASSLEGKDGYTF
NA	TRBV4-1	TRBJ1-1	NA	TGCGCCAGCAGCCAAGAATCCTTAGGAGACACTGAAGCTTTCTTT	CASSQESLGDTEAFF
TRBD2	TRBV27	TRBJ2-7	NA	TGTGCCAGCAGACCCCCGGGACTAGCTAACGACGAGCAGTACTTC	CASRPPGLANDEQYF
TRBD1	TRBV6-5	TRBJ2-2	NA	TGTGCCAGCAGGGCCGGGACAGGGAACACCGGGGAGCTGTTTTTT	CASRAGTGNTGELFF
NA	TRBV6-1	TRBJ2-5	NA	TGTGCCAGCAGTGAAGAGGTTTTGGCAGGAGAGACCCAGTACTTC	CASSEEVLAGETQYF
NA	TRBV30	TRBJ1-3	NA	TGTGCCTGGAGTGCAAGGTCGGGAGGGGGCTCTGGAAACACCATATATTTT	CAWSARSGGGSGNTIYF
NA	TRBV18	TRBJ2-3	once	TGTGCCAGCTCACCACAACTCGGGAGCCCCGCAGATACGCAGTATTTT	CASSPQLGSPADTQYF
NA	TRBV4-1	TRBJ2-7	few	TGCGCCAGCAGCCCTTCCGGGACTCCGTCCTACGAGCAGTACTTC	CASSPSGTPSYEQYF
NA	TRBV5-1	TRBJ2-1	NA	TGCGCCAGCAGCTTGGCGGACACTCTTGAGCAGTTCTTC	CASSLADTLEQFF
TRBD2	TRBV4-2	TRBJ2-1	NA	TGTGCCAGCAGCCAAGCGACTAGCGGGGGGGCCTTCGGCAATGAGCAGTTCTTC	CASSQATSGGAFGNEQFF
NA	TRBV6-1	TRBJ2-7	NA	TGTGCCAGCAGTGAACGTGGGGACATAGGGGAGCAGTACTTC	CASSERGDIGEQYF
TRBD1	TRBV4-2	TRBJ2-1	NA	TGTGCCAGCAGCCAAATATTGGCGTCCCTTCGGACAGGGGGATACAATGAGCAGTTCTTC	CASSQILASLRTGGYNEQFF
TRBD1	TRBV9	TRBJ2-5	NA	TGTGCCAGCAGCACGACAGGGATGGAGACCCAGTACTTC	CASSTTGMETQYF
NA	TRBV5-6	TRBJ2-7	NA	TGTGCCAGCAGCTTGGACGGGGGTAGGGCTTACGAGCAGTACTTC	CASSLDGGRAYEQYF